The present entry profiles one TCR beta chain with its context. Its antigen remains unknown. The CDR3 runs 15 residues. Per the germline V gene, CDR1 is MNHEY and CDR2 is SVGAGI. V shed 8 bases and J 2 bases; nucleotides not matched to a gene: 11. The record originates from a study of shared clonotypes between healthy human individuals. Study details: Contributing individuals were a couple of females and a few males aged 18 to 49.

Points from the study as a whole: Larger richness was generally estimated for naive than memory subsets. Generation of non-shared clonotypes was less probable than generation of clonotypes shared by all four donors.

Clones were read by immunoSEQ multiplex PCR, and TCRdb kept only the in-frame ones, dropping some. The table has roughly 2,500,000 clones, roughly 93% seen once. Sequenced material: naive CD4+ T cells from PBMCs. The subset: CD45RA+ positively selected. The clonotype originates from a man aged 18 to 35 in good health. Some clones in this sample may be carry-over from other donors' samples. J is TRBJ2-7 and V is TRBV6-5; TRBD2 matches 8 bases. CDR3 nucleotides: TGTGCCAGCCGGGGGGGGACGGCGAAGACCTACGAGCAGTACTTC. Protein sequence: CASRGGTAKTYEQYF.